A single sample is the source of the 25 T cell receptor beta chains below, sequenced in a study of T cell repertoires in cytomegalovirus infection. TCRdb reprocessed the reads with MiXCR, giving one entry per CDR3 protein. In the table there are roughly 230,000 distinct CDR3 sequences, 15% to 20% of which are singletons. The material sequenced was CD8+ T cells from PBMCs. The receptors derive from a human donor in good health (CMV status not recorded). Some clones in this sample may be carry-over from other donors' samples.

The chain uses TRBV19 and TRBJ2-2, with D maybe TRBD2 (5 bases). This CDR3 contains 15 residues. The germline V and J ends were trimmed by 10 bases and 7 bases, with 22 bases remaining between them. From germline, CDR1 is LNHDA and CDR2 SQIVND (reference sequence). For the CDR3, the DNA is TGTGCCACCCGGCGGGTAGCGCGCGAAGGCGGGGAGCTGTTTTTT. This codes for CATRRVAREGGELFF.

This clonotype was seen many times. This chain links TRBV6-6 with TRBJ1-2; TRBD1 is a possible D gene (6 bases). V was shortened by 2 bases and J by 8 bases, with 15 bases between the two germline ends. Per germline, CDR1 MNHNY and CDR2 SVGAGI (reference sequence). The CDR3 totals 14 residues. CDR3 bases: TGTGCCAGCAGTTACACCACAGGGTTTGGCGGCTACACCTTC. This translates into CASSYTTGFGGYTF.

This clonotype was found a few times. The V and J genes are TRBV7-9 and TRBJ2-7; the match to TRBD1 covers 12 bases. Germline assignment: CDR1 SEHNR and CDR2 FQNEAQ (reference sequence). CDR3 length equals 16 residues. The trim removed 0 bases at V and 3 bases at J, leaving 3 bases unmatched. The CDR3 DNA follows: TGTGCCAGCAGCTTAGCGGGACAGGGGGCGGACTACGAGCAGTACTTC. This codes for CASSLAGQGADYEQYF.

This clonotype was seen a handful of times. Written as DNA, the CDR3 is TGTGCCAGCACTGGCAGGTTAGACACCGGGGAGCTGTTTTTT. Its translation is CASTGRLDTGELFF. The V and J genes are TRBV2 and TRBJ2-2; D not certain. The germline V and J ends were trimmed by 7 bases and 3 bases, with 12 bases remaining between them. Germline V gene sequence: CDR1 SNHLY, CDR2 FYNNEI. The CDR3 is 14 amino acids.

This clonotype was counted a few times. The J gene is TRBJ2-5, the V gene TRBV6-2 or TRBV6-3; TRBD2 matches 8 bases. Per germline, CDR1 MNHEY and CDR2 SVGEGT. The junction had 8 bases not matched to a gene; V was cut back by 0 bases and J by 2 bases. CDR3 length: 17 amino acids. CDR3 bases: TGTGCCAGCAGTTACTCGAGTGGCGGGGGGCTTCAAGAGACCCAGTACTTC. Its protein product is CASSYSSGGGLQETQYF.

The table lists this clonotype with many counts. The chain links TRBV7-9 to TRBJ2-5, with D unresolved. Looked up from germline, CDR1 is SEHNR and CDR2 is FQNEAQ (reference sequence). The germline V and J ends were trimmed by 1 base and 6 bases, with 6 bases remaining between them. The CDR3 extends over 12 amino acids. The CDR3 DNA reads TGTGCCAGCAGCTTAGGGTCCCAGACCCAGTACTTC. Amino acids: CASSLGSQTQYF.

The table lists this clonotype with a few counts. The chain combines TRBV20-1 with TRBJ1-2; 8 bases map to TRBD1. The junction had 24 bases not matched to a gene; V was cut back by 6 bases and J by 3 bases. The CDR3 has 19 amino acids. Germline V gene lookup returns CDR1 DFQATT and CDR2 SNEGSKA (reference sequence). CDR3 sequence reads: CSAPDRDRGAPSWDYGYTF. CDR3 DNA: TGCAGTGCACCGGACCGAGACAGGGGAGCACCCTCCTGGGACTATGGCTACACCTTC.

This clonotype was detected many times. V is TRBV19 and J is TRBJ2-1; TRBD2 matches 10 bases. Germline V gene lookup returns CDR1 LNHDA and CDR2 SQIVND (reference sequence). This CDR3 comprises 16 residues. J lost 0 bases, V lost 6 bases, and 5 bases had no gene match. CDR3 nucleotide sequence: TGTGCCAGTAGAGGGCTAGCGGGGGACTCCTACAATGAGCAGTTCTTC. Encoded protein: CASRGLAGDSYNEQFF.

This clonotype was detected a few times. The chain joins TRBV14 to TRBJ1-1; 7 bases align to TRBD1. The CDR3 loop spans 14 amino acids. CDR1 is SGHDN and CDR2 is FVKESK in the germline V gene. The V gene end was trimmed by 0 bases and the J gene end by 3 bases; junction bases not matched to a gene: 1. The CDR3 protein is CASSQETGYTEAFF. The CDR3 DNA is TGTGCCAGCAGCCAAGAGACAGGGTACACTGAAGCTTTCTTT.

V usage is TRBV7-3 and J usage is TRBJ2-1; D ambiguous. V was trimmed by 0 bases and J by 8 bases, leaving 5 bases between them. CDR3 length: 12 amino acids. Per germline, CDR1 SGHTA and CDR2 FQGTGA. For the CDR3, the DNA is TGTGCCAGCAGCTTAACTTTAGATGAGCAGTTCTTC. Amino acid sequence: CASSLTLDEQFF.

This clonotype has only a few counts. The CDR3 sequence is CASSVEAGGYDEQYF. CDR3 sequence (DNA): TGTGCCAGCAGCGTAGAAGCAGGGGGCTACGACGAGCAGTACTTC. The chain is built from TRBV9 and TRBJ2-7, with 8 bases lining up with TRBD1. Germline lookup yields CDR1 SGDLS and CDR2 YYNGEE. J gave up 5 bases and V 0 bases, and 7 bases lay outside the gene matches. This CDR3 is 15 amino acids long.

The table lists this clonotype with many counts. The genes are TRBV7-2 and TRBJ2-5, with D possibly being TRBD1 or TRBD2 (6 bases each). The length of the CDR3 is 15 residues. Trimming pared 1 base from V and 5 bases from J, leaving 14 bases between. Germline CDR1 SGHTA, CDR2 FQGNSA. DNA of the CDR3: TGTGCCAGCAGCTTAGGCGAGGGGGGCCTCGAGACCCAGTACTTC. It translates to CASSLGEGGLETQYF.

This clonotype was seen more than once but under ten times. The rearrangement links TRBV28 to TRBJ2-3, with a possible D match to TRBD2 (7 bases). Germline CDR1 MDHEN, CDR2 SYDVKM. Trimming removed 3 bases at V and 2 bases at J, with 9 bases between. This CDR3 is 14 amino acids long. CDR3 coding DNA: TGTGCCAGCAGTTTGGCGGGGGCCACAGATACGCAGTATTTT. This codes for CASSLAGATDTQYF.

The chain joins TRBV2 to TRBJ2-7; TRBD1 or TRBD2 may be the D gene (5 bases each). Trimming took off 6 bases at V and 0 bases at J, with 15 bases between the two ends. The germline gives CDR1 SNHLY, CDR2 FYNNEI. The length of the CDR3 is 15 residues. The CDR3 nucleotides read TGTGCCAGCAGCGGTGGGACGTACACCTCCTACGAGCAGTACTTC. Its protein is CASSGGTYTSYEQYF.

The rearrangement links TRBV29-1 to TRBJ2-3, with a possible D match to TRBD1 (6 bases). The CDR3 spans 13 residues. In germline, CDR1 is SQVTM, CDR2 ANQGSEA. Trimming left V 6 bases short and J 0 bases short, with 10 bases between. The CDR3 loop reads CSVDRTSTDTQYF. The CDR3 coding sequence is TGCAGCGTAGACAGGACTAGCACAGATACGCAGTATTTT.

V gene TRBV7-9 combines with J gene TRBJ2-1; tentatively, D is TRBD2 (5 bases). The ends were cut back, 5 bases at V and 6 bases at J, with 17 bases in the middle. This CDR3 has 15 amino acids. Germline loops: CDR1 SEHNR, CDR2 FQNEAQ (reference sequence). The CDR3 loop is CASSPNPGVGNEQFF. CDR3 coding DNA: TGTGCCAGCAGCCCTAATCCCGGGGTTGGCAATGAGCAGTTCTTC. The full variable domain, completed using reference TRBV7-9 and TRBJ2-1, is DTGVSQNPRHKITKRGQNVTFRCDPISEHNRLYWYRQTLGQGPEFLTYFQNEAQLEKSRLLSDRFSAERPKGSFSTLEIQRTEQGDSAMYLCASSPNPGVGNEQFFGPGTRLTVL.

This clonotype has ten or more counts. The chain employs TRBV28 and TRBJ1-5; D call uncertain. Germline loops: CDR1 MDHEN, CDR2 SYDVKM. The ends were cut back, 7 bases at V and 0 bases at J, with 13 bases in the middle. This CDR3 comprises 15 residues. The CDR3 protein is CASMAEVYSNQPQHF. The CDR3 bases are TGTGCCAGCATGGCGGAGGTGTATAGCAATCAGCCCCAGCATTTT.

The J gene is TRBJ2-3, the V gene TRBV7-9; 12 bases are shared with TRBD2. Trimming removed 0 bases from V and 0 bases from J; junction bases left unmatched: 7. The CDR3 has 19 residues. The V gene's germline CDR1 is SEHNR and CDR2 FQNEAQ (reference sequence). The CDR3 coding sequence is TGTGCCAGCAGCTTAGCGGTGGCTAGCGGGGGGGCTAGCACAGATACGCAGTATTTT. As protein: CASSLAVASGGASTDTQYF.

This clonotype came up a few times. The rearrangement links TRBV24-1 to TRBJ2-1; 14 bases fit TRBD2. The germline gives CDR1 KGHDR, CDR2 SFDVKD. The CDR3 covers 15 residues. The V and J ends lost 3 bases and 6 bases, in that order; junction bases with no gene match: 0. The CDR3 region is CATSDGTSGGNEQFF. As DNA, the CDR3 is TGTGCCACCAGTGATGGGACTAGCGGGGGCAATGAGCAGTTCTTC.

This clonotype was seen a few times. The chain recombines TRBV5-5 with TRBJ1-4, with D unclear. This CDR3 is built from 18 residues. The germline CDR1 and CDR2 sequences are SGHKS and YYEKEE (reference sequence). The germline V and J ends were trimmed by 2 bases and 3 bases, with 20 bases remaining between them. CDR3 region: CASSFGRVPDHANEKLFF. The CDR3 nucleotides read TGTGCCAGCAGCTTCGGGCGGGTCCCAGATCATGCTAATGAAAAACTGTTTTTT.

This clonotype was observed at least ten times. A junction boundary mismatches the germline segment, possibly from a read error. The chain employs TRBV19 and TRBJ1-1; D unresolved. CDR1 LNHDA and CDR2 SQIVND come from the germline V gene (reference sequence). This CDR3 spans 12 amino acids. This CDR3 reads CASSILNAEAFF. In nucleotides, the CDR3 is TGTGCCAGTAGTATACTGAACGCTGAAGCTTTCTTT. Based on the CDR3 plus reference TRBV19 and TRBJ1-1, the full variable domain is DGGITQSPKYLFRKEGQNVTLSCEQNLNHDAMYWYRQDPGQGLRLIYYSQIVNDFQKGDIAEGYSVSREKKESFPLTVTSAQKNPTAFYLCASSILNAEAFFGQGTRLTVV.

The chain carries TRBV7-9 and TRBJ1-4; TRBD1 matches 9 bases. Germline CDR1 and CDR2: SEHNR and FQNEAQ (reference sequence). The ends lost 5 bases at V and 2 bases at J; junction bases unmatched: 3. The CDR3 is made up of 15 amino acids. CDR3 sequence reads: CASSGGQGTNEKLFF. DNA for the CDR3: TGTGCCAGCAGCGGGGGACAGGGCACTAATGAAAAACTGTTTTTT. Based on the CDR3 plus reference TRBV7-9 and TRBJ1-4, the full variable domain is DTGVSQNPRHKITKRGQNVTFRCDPISEHNRLYWYRQTLGQGPEFLTYFQNEAQLEKSRLLSDRFSAERPKGSFSTLEIQRTEQGDSAMYLCASSGGQGTNEKLFFGSGTQLSVL.

The chain is built from TRBV9 and TRBJ1-2; no clear D. V was shortened by 3 bases and J by 5 bases, with 8 bases between the two germline ends. Germline V gives CDR1 SGDLS, CDR2 YYNGEE. The CDR3 has 12 residues. CDR3 in amino acids: CASSAGVYGYTF. CDR3 nucleotides: TGTGCCAGCAGCGCGGGAGTTTATGGCTACACCTTC. The full variable domain, rest sourced from reference TRBV9 and TRBJ1-2, is DSGVTQTPKHLITATGQRVTLRCSPRSGDLSVYWYQQSLDQGLQFLIQYYNGEERAKGNILERFSAQQFPDLHSELNLSSLELGDSALYFCASSAGVYGYTFGSGTRLTVV.

The chain has TRBV24-1 and TRBJ2-1, with 12 bases matching TRBD2. The V gene end was trimmed by 6 bases and the J gene end by 8 bases; junction bases not matched to a gene: 7. CDR3 size: 15 residues. In germline, CDR1 is KGHDR, CDR2 SFDVKD. The CDR3: CATSILAGGRDEQFF. DNA for the CDR3: TGTGCCACCAGTATCCTAGCGGGGGGGCGGGATGAGCAGTTCTTC.

This clonotype has a count of ten or more. The rearrangement uses TRBV6-2 or TRBV6-3 and TRBJ2-7; tentatively, D is TRBD2 (6 bases). The germline V and J ends were trimmed by 2 bases and 3 bases, with 17 bases remaining between them. This CDR3 comprises 16 residues. Germline V gene sequence: CDR1 MNHEY, CDR2 SVGEGT. CDR3 amino acids: CASSYVSGTGIYEQYF. In DNA, the CDR3 is TGTGCCAGCAGTTACGTGTCCGGGACTGGAATCTACGAGCAGTACTTC.